This T cell receptor beta chain was identified in a study of blood T cell repertoires in COVID-19. Study details: Material from acute and convalescent COVID-19 was sourced from the United States, Italy and Spain.

Method: immunoSEQ multiplex PCR; TCRdb's copy keeps in-frame clones and lacks some. The data contain approximately 170,000 clones, over 75% of them singletons. The V end lost 0 bases, the J end lost 6 bases, and 12 bases lay between the germline ends. The CDR3 has 14 amino acids. CDR1 is SGHDT, CDR2 YYEEEE, per germline. The sequenced sample consisted of peripheral blood. The receptor was derived from a human donor in a cohort sampled during active COVID-19. The genes are TRBV5-6 and TRBJ1-1; D unclear. The CDR3 is CASSLDPLSAEAFF. For the CDR3, the DNA is TGTGCCAGCAGCTTGGATCCCCTTTCGGCTGAAGCTTTCTTT.